Below are 7 T cell receptor beta chains sequenced from a single sample in a study of cytomegalovirus exposure and HLA in healthy donors. 60 Vbeta and 13 Jbeta primers were used in PCR. The data were produced by immunoSEQ multiplex PCR, yet TCRdb's version contains in-frame clones alone and is incomplete. The data contain under 250,000 clones, about 86% of them singletons. Sequencing input: PBMCs. Receptors originate from a woman between 55 and 75 years old in good health and CMV-seropositive.

J is TRBJ1-2 and V is TRBV10-2; 8 positions agree with TRBD1. This CDR3 has 14 amino acids. Germline V gene lookup returns CDR1 WSHSY and CDR2 SAAADI. J lost 5 bases, V lost 0 bases, and 2 bases had no gene match. This CDR3 is CASSESGTGYGYTF. The CDR3 bases are TGCGCCAGCAGTGAGTCGGGGACAGGTTATGGCTACACCTTC.

The chain uses TRBV28 and TRBJ1-1, with no clear D. Trimming pared 2 bases from V and 6 bases from J, leaving 10 bases between. The CDR3 is 13 amino acids. CDR1 and CDR2 from the germline V gene are MDHEN and SYDVKM. CDR3 residues: CASSLVGQAEAFF. In DNA form, the CDR3 reads TGTGCCAGCAGTTTAGTAGGCCAGGCTGAAGCTTTCTTT.

V is TRBV2 and J is TRBJ1-5; D not certain. Germline-derived CDR1 and CDR2 are SNHLY and FYNNEI. V lost 1 base and J lost 6, with 4 bases in between. The CDR3 spans 12 residues. The CDR3 nucleotides read TGTGCCAGCAGTGAAGGGCTTCAGCCCCAGCATTTT. Amino acid sequence: CASSEGLQPQHF. Full variable domain (missing parts from reference TRBV2 and TRBJ1-5): EPEVTQTPSHQVTQMGQEVILRCVPISNHLYFYWYRQILGQKVEFLVSFYNNEISEKSEIFDDQFSVERPDGSNFTLKIRSTKLEDSAMYFCASSEGLQPQHFGDGTRLSIL.

This clone came up a few times. The rearrangement uses TRBV4-1 and TRBJ1-2; 12 bases are a match to TRBD1. CDR3 length: 18 amino acids. Looked up from germline, CDR1 is MGHRA and CDR2 is YSYEKL. The junction had 12 bases not matched to a gene; V was cut back by 3 bases and J by 4 bases. The CDR3 bases are TGCGCCAGCAGCCAGCTCTGGGACAGGGGGCGCCGAGGCTATGGCTACACCTTC. Amino acid sequence: CASSQLWDRGRRGYGYTF.

The rearrangement joins TRBV5-1 to TRBJ2-1; TRBD2 agrees at 14 bases. This CDR3 is 15 amino acids long. Germline assignment: CDR1 SGHRS and CDR2 YFSETQ. V trimming: 5 bases; J trimming: 8 bases; junction bases outside the gene matches: 6. The CDR3 reads CASSSGTSGSHEQFF. Here the CDR3 DNA reads TGCGCCAGCAGTTCCGGGACTAGCGGGAGTCATGAGCAGTTCTTC.

The gene calls are TRBV7-9 and TRBJ2-3, with 8 bases aligning to TRBD2. V lost 6 bases and J lost 2; bases outside the gene matches: 13. CDR1 SEHNR and CDR2 FQNEAQ come from the germline V gene (reference sequence). CDR3 size: 17 residues. Here the CDR3 reads CASSPQLGRGVTDTQYF. CDR3 nucleotides: TGTGCCAGCAGTCCTCAACTCGGGAGGGGGGTCACAGATACGCAGTATTTT. The full variable domain, rest sourced from reference TRBV7-9 and TRBJ2-3, is DTGVSQNPRHKITKRGQNVTFRCDPISEHNRLYWYRQTLGQGPEFLTYFQNEAQLEKSRLLSDRFSAERPKGSFSTLEIQRTEQGDSAMYLCASSPQLGRGVTDTQYFGPGTRLTVL.

This chain connects TRBV19 to TRBJ2-1, with 7 bases lining up with TRBD1. V lost 3 bases and J lost 7; bases outside the gene matches: 9. The V gene's germline CDR1 is LNHDA and CDR2 SQIVND (reference sequence). The CDR3 extends over 15 amino acids. For the CDR3, the DNA is TGTGCCAGTAGTATTGTAACAGGGGCCAGGAATGAGCAGTTCTTC. As protein: CASSIVTGARNEQFF.